These 25 T cell receptor beta chains were all obtained from the same sample, sequenced in a study of Ad26.COV2.S vaccination and SARS-CoV-2 variants. The repertoire was sequenced with immunoSEQ multiplex PCR; TCRdb's copy has only in-frame clones and lacks some. The table includes 500,000 or so clones, nearly 90% detected once. As for treatment: roughly 19 received Ad26.COV2.S at low or high dose, single or two shots; several received placebo; per-sample allocation not given. Vaccine and placebo recipients were sampled on day 63 after the first injection. The sequencing used peripheral blood, collected in a trial of Ad26.COV2.S vaccine versus placebo. All receptors come from a person between 18 and 59 years old who received the Ad26.COV2.S COVID-19 vaccine or a placebo.

This chain joins TRBV3-1 (or the pseudogene TRBV3-2) and TRBJ2-5; no clear D gene. CDR1 is LGHDT, CDR2 YNNKEL, per germline (reference sequence). V lost 6 bases and J lost 5, with 7 bases in between. The CDR3 is made up of 11 amino acids. The CDR3 nucleotides are TGTGCCAGCAGGGTCCTCGAGACCCAGTACTTC. This sequence encodes CASRVLETQYF.

The chain uses TRBV11-2 and TRBJ2-1; no clear D gene. Germline values: CDR1 SGHAT, CDR2 FQNNGV. The CDR3 consists of 14 residues. V gave up 1 base and J gave up 5 bases, with 9 bases separating them. The chain's CDR3 is CASSLASRNNEQFF. In DNA form, the CDR3 reads TGTGCCAGCAGCTTAGCGAGTCGAAACAATGAGCAGTTCTTC.

The CDR3 DNA follows: TGTGCCATCAGGGACGCCCGGGACGGAGGGAGAGGAAACACCATATATTTT. Protein product: CAIRDARDGGRGNTIYF. The genes are TRBV10-3 and TRBJ1-3; tentatively, D is TRBD1 (5 bases). The V gene's germline CDR1 is ENHRY and CDR2 SYGVKD. The ends were cut back, 6 bases at V and 4 bases at J, with 22 bases in the middle. CDR3 length: 17 residues.

This clone was seen only once. The chain links TRBV5-1 to TRBJ2-1, with TRBD1 identical over 10 bases. V was clipped by 3 bases and J by 15 bases; unmatched bases: 9. In germline, CDR1 is SGHRS, CDR2 YFSETQ. This CDR3 spans 13 amino acids. CDR3: CASSYLRDRGWFF. As DNA, the CDR3 is TGCGCCAGCAGCTACCTCCGGGACAGGGGATGGTTCTTC.

This chain joins TRBV7-2 and TRBJ2-1; D could derive from TRBD1 or TRBD2 (5 bases each). The CDR3 loop spans 13 amino acids. With 1 base removed from V and 9 bases from J, the gap between germline ends came to 10 bases. Germline V gene data show CDR1 as SGHTA and CDR2 as FQGNSA. CDR3 sequence reads: CASSLERGTEQFF. The CDR3 DNA is TGTGCCAGCAGCTTAGAAAGAGGGACTGAGCAGTTCTTC.

The chain joins TRBV3-1 (or the pseudogene TRBV3-2) to TRBJ1-1; D unresolved. Trimming cost V 4 bases and J 6 bases, with 12 bases left between them. Per germline, CDR1 LGHDT and CDR2 YNNKEL (reference sequence). This CDR3 region has 13 residues. This chain's CDR3 is CASSLLTYSEAFF. The CDR3 DNA reads as TGTGCCAGCAGCCTCCTGACTTATTCTGAAGCTTTCTTT.

Points on this clone: The junction shows a germline mismatch at one end, possibly a read error. The chain couples TRBV19 to TRBJ1-6; D remains unclear. Germline V gene lookup returns CDR1 LNHDA and CDR2 SQIVND (reference sequence). The CDR3 runs 14 residues. Here the CDR3 DNA reads TGTGCCAGTAGTATCTCGGCCTACAATTCACCCCTCCACTTT. Residues: CASSISAYNSPLHF.

V and J are TRBV20-1 and TRBJ1-1; D gene unclear. Germline V CDR1 and CDR2: DFQATT, SNEGSKA (reference sequence). The CDR3 spans 10 residues. Trimming took off 4 bases at V and 1 base at J, with 1 base between the two ends. CDR3 residues: CSAKNTEAFF. DNA of the CDR3: TGCAGTGCTAAGAACACTGAAGCTTTCTTT.

The rearrangement links TRBV7-8 to TRBJ2-3; D unresolved. V dropped 1 base and J dropped 1 base, with 3 bases sitting between them. The germline gives CDR1 SGHVS, CDR2 FQNEAQ. This CDR3 spans 13 amino acids. CDR3 bases: TGTGCCAGCAGCTTAGGTGGCACAGATACGCAGTATTTT. It translates to CASSLGGTDTQYF.

The rearrangement joins TRBV7-2 to TRBJ1-3; D might be TRBD1 (6 bases). CDR1 and CDR2 from the germline V gene are SGHTA and FQGNSA. The V end was cut by 2 bases, the J end by 4 bases, with 12 bases between. The CDR3 consists of 15 residues. CDR3 in DNA: TGTGCCAGCAGCTTAAACTCAGGGGAGGGAAACACCATATATTTT. As protein: CASSLNSGEGNTIYF.

The chain combines TRBV6-5 with TRBJ2-1; TRBD1 matches at 8 bases. V lost 7 bases to trimming and J lost 3 bases; unmatched junction nucleotides: 5. CDR3 length: 14 residues. Germline V lookup: CDR1 MNHEY, CDR2 SVGAGI. For the CDR3, the DNA is TGTGCCAGCATGGGAGACAGGGGCTACAATGAGCAGTTCTTC. Its translation is CASMGDRGYNEQFF.

The genes are TRBV3-1 (or the pseudogene TRBV3-2) and TRBJ2-5; TRBD1 aligns across 9 bases. The length of the CDR3 is 16 residues. The germline CDR1 and CDR2 sequences are LGHDT and YNNKEL (reference sequence). V was clipped by 4 bases and J by 5 bases; unmatched bases: 11. DNA for the CDR3: TGTGCCAGCAGCCGCCACGAACAGGGGGCTCGGGAGACCCAGTACTTC. It translates to CASSRHEQGARETQYF.

J is TRBJ1-2 and V is TRBV5-4, with D tentatively TRBD1 (6 bases). CDR1 and CDR2 (germline): SGHNT, YYREEE (reference sequence). CDR3 size: 12 residues. V lost 7 bases to trimming and J lost 6 bases, with 13 bases between them. The CDR3 spells CASGFDRNGYTF. CDR3 bases: TGTGCCAGCGGATTTGACAGGAATGGCTACACCTTC.

The V and J genes are TRBV14 and TRBJ2-2; D gene uncertain. V was trimmed by 1 base and J by 8 bases, leaving 20 bases between them. CDR1 and CDR2 from the germline V gene are SGHDN and FVKESK. The CDR3 is 17 residues long. The CDR3 sequence: CASSQVGPWSEEGELFF. CDR3 bases: TGTGCCAGCAGCCAAGTCGGCCCCTGGAGTGAGGAAGGGGAGCTGTTTTTT.

The chain links TRBV6-6 to TRBJ2-5; D remains unclear. The CDR3 length is 14 residues. Trimming cost V 3 bases and J 3 bases, with 11 bases left between them. Germline CDR1 is MNHNY and CDR2 is SVGAGI (reference sequence). CDR3 protein: CASSYTALKETQYF. DNA of the CDR3: TGTGCCAGCAGTTATACAGCTTTAAAAGAGACCCAGTACTTC.

The chain is built from TRBV7-2 and TRBJ2-3; no firm D call. The CDR3 totals 13 residues. Germline V gives CDR1 SGHTA, CDR2 FQGNSA. Trimming stripped 5 bases from V and 2 bases from J, with 8 bases between. CDR3 coding DNA: TGTGCCAGCAGCCCCCCGGCCACAGATACGCAGTATTTT. Translation gives CASSPPATDTQYF.

The chain combines TRBV6-5 with TRBJ2-3, with a tentative D call TRBD1 (5 bases). The CDR3 runs to 15 residues. V shed 5 bases and J shed 1 base, with 13 bases lying between them. Germline CDR1 and CDR2: MNHEY and SVGAGI. DNA for the CDR3: TGTGCCAGCAGTACCAAAGGGGTTGGCACAGATACGCAGTATTTT. Amino acids: CASSTKGVGTDTQYF.

The chain recombines TRBV7-4 with TRBJ1-5; weak D call: TRBD1 (5 bases). CDR1 SGHVT and CDR2 SQSDAQ come from the germline V gene. V was shortened by 2 bases and J by 3 bases, with 11 bases between the two germline ends. The CDR3 length is 15 residues. The CDR3 sequence: CASSLLDSPNQPQHF. The CDR3 coding sequence is TGTGCCAGCAGCTTACTCGACAGCCCCAATCAGCCCCAGCATTTT.

The rearrangement links TRBV19 to TRBJ2-5, with a weak D call TRBD2 (5 bases). The CDR3 has 13 amino acids. CDR1 and CDR2 from the germline V gene are LNHDA and SQIVND (reference sequence). The V end lost 4 bases, the J end lost 2 bases, and 8 bases lay between the germline ends. CDR3 in DNA: TGTGCCAGTAGTAGAGGGTTTCAAGAGACCCAGTACTTC. Translated, it gives CASSRGFQETQYF.

V usage is TRBV5-1 and J usage is TRBJ2-5; the D is unclear. Germline assignment: CDR1 SGHRS and CDR2 YFSETQ. Trimming left V 0 bases short and J 5 bases short, with 11 bases between. The CDR3 is made up of 14 amino acids. CDR3 region: CASSLGEFIETQYF. The CDR3 nucleotides read TGCGCCAGCAGCTTGGGCGAGTTTATCGAGACCCAGTACTTC. Together with reference TRBV5-1 and TRBJ2-5, the CDR3 gives the full variable domain: KAGVTQTPRYLIKTRGQQVTLSCSPISGHRSVSWYQQTPGQGLQFLFEYFSETQRNKGNFPGRFSGRQFSNSRSEMNVSTLELGDSALYLCASSLGEFIETQYFGPGTRLLVL.

The count of this clone is one. The rearrangement joins TRBV4-3 to TRBJ2-1; D is uncertain. Looked up from germline, CDR1 is LGHNA and CDR2 is YSLEER. V was trimmed by 1 base and J by 0 bases, leaving 13 bases between them. This CDR3 spans 17 amino acids. CDR3 DNA sequence: TGCGCCAGCAGCCAAGCAATACGTCACCTCTCCTACAATGAGCAGTTCTTC. It translates to CASSQAIRHLSYNEQFF.

This clone has only a few counts. J is TRBJ2-7 and V is TRBV18, with TRBD1 identical over 9 bases. Germline CDR1 KGHSH, CDR2 LQKENI. This CDR3 spans 15 amino acids. The J segment lost 2 bases and the V segment lost 4 bases, leaving 6 bases of the junction unmatched. CDR3 nucleotides: TGTGCCAGCTCACGGGAGCGGACAGGGGCCTACGAGCAGTACTTC. This codes for CASSRERTGAYEQYF.

The chain carries TRBV9 and TRBJ1-6; D is perhaps TRBD1 (5 bases). CDR1 SGDLS and CDR2 YYNGEE come from the germline V gene. This CDR3 is 12 amino acids long. Trimming stripped 7 bases from V and 10 bases from J, with 12 bases between. The CDR3 sequence: CASGGVFSPLHF. CDR3 DNA sequence: TGTGCCAGCGGAGGGGTTTTCTCACCCCTCCACTTT.

The chain joins TRBV18 to TRBJ2-2; D possibly uses TRBD1 or TRBD2 (5 bases each). The CDR3 is 15 amino acids. Germline-derived CDR1 and CDR2 are KGHSH and LQKENI. The V end lost 3 bases, the J end lost 6 bases, and 14 bases lay between the germline ends. CDR3 in DNA: TGTGCCAGCTCACCGATATCTGGGGGAGCCGGGGAGCTGTTTTTT. It yields the protein CASSPISGGAGELFF.

This sequence joins TRBV4-3 and TRBJ2-1; D unclear. The germline V gene encodes CDR1 LGHNA and CDR2 YSLEER. The CDR3 length is 15 residues. V lost 0 bases to trimming and J lost 10 bases, with 16 bases between them. In DNA form, the CDR3 reads TGCGCCAGCAGCCAAGAGGATAACCGCTTTGGAGAGCAGTTCTTC. Translation: CASSQEDNRFGEQFF.